The 9 T cell receptor beta chains given below trace back to one sample, sequenced in a study of regulatory T cells in long-lasting Graves disease. HTBI primers from iRepertoire and Arm-PCR of CDR3 regions yielded the TCR beta libraries. TCRdb re-called the multiplex PCR reads with MiXCR, one entry per CDR3 protein. The data hold 400,000 to 500,000 distinct CDR3 sequences, with around 15% observed a single time. Documented time point: newly diagnosed GD, antithyroid drugs for less than 3 months. Researchers made the TCR library from RNA that was extracted from PBMCs. Another study also made use of these data, one on T cells in Graves' hyperthyroidism and ophthalmopathy.

The sample was peripheral blood mononuclear cells (PBMCs), taken at new diagnosis, from a patient treated with antithyroid drugs. All receptors derive from a woman between 50 and 59 years old with Graves disease.

This clonotype was detected only a few times. J is TRBJ2-7 and V is TRBV12-3 or TRBV12-4; possibly TRBD1 for D (6 bases). CDR3 size: 14 residues. Trimming took off 5 bases at V and 1 base at J, with 12 bases between the two ends. The CDR3 DNA is TGTGCCAGCAGTCCCCGGACAGCTTCCTACGAGCAGTACTTC. Protein product: CASSPRTASYEQYF.

This clonotype was observed a few times. The rearrangement joins TRBV5-1 to TRBJ2-3, with 9 nucleotides matching TRBD2. V shed 0 bases, J shed 5 bases, and the junction held 4 bases outside the gene matches. CDR1 SGHRS and CDR2 YFSETQ come from the germline V gene. CDR3 length: 15 residues. The CDR3 reads CASSLVLAGKDTQYF. The CDR3 DNA reads TGCGCCAGCAGCTTGGTTCTAGCGGGGAAAGATACGCAGTATTTT.

This rearrangement joins TRBV28 to TRBJ1-2; D is ambiguous. The CDR3 is made up of 13 amino acids. V gave up 6 bases and J gave up 5 bases, with 13 bases separating them. The germline CDR1 and CDR2 sequences are MDHEN and SYDVKM. This CDR3 reads CASRASVLYGYTF. The CDR3 nucleotides are TGTGCCAGCAGGGCCTCTGTTCTTTATGGCTACACCTTC.

About this clonotype: A much larger clone sits a single nucleotide away, making a read error possible. The gene calls are TRBV28 and TRBJ2-1; no firm D call. Germline assignment: CDR1 MDHEN and CDR2 SYDVKM. The V end lost 3 bases, the J end lost 6 bases, and 12 bases lay between the germline ends. This CDR3 spans 14 amino acids. CDR3 in DNA: TGTGCCAGCAGTTTCCCCGCCGAATGCAATGAGCAGTTCTTC. It yields the protein CASSFPAECNEQFF.

This clonotype was recorded at least ten times. V is TRBV10-3 and J is TRBJ2-1, with D perhaps assigned TRBD1 or TRBD2 (7 bases each). Germline V gene lookup returns CDR1 ENHRY and CDR2 SYGVKD. The CDR3 contains 17 residues. Between the trimmed V and J ends, which lost 0 bases and 1 base, there was a span of 13 bases. The CDR3 coding sequence is TGTGCCATCAGTGAGTCGACAGGGCGGGAGTCCTACAATGAGCAGTTCTTC. It encodes CAISESTGRESYNEQFF.

Remarks on this clonotype: A much larger clone sits a single nucleotide away, making a read error possible. The chain links TRBV7-9 to TRBJ1-2; D ambiguous. The CDR3 is 14 amino acids. CDR1 is SEHNR and CDR2 is FQNEAQ in the germline V gene (reference sequence). This chain's CDR3 is CTSSLVAENYGYTF. CDR3 nucleotide sequence: TGTACCAGCAGCTTAGTGGCCGAGAACTATGGCTACACCTTC.

The chain is built from TRBV30 and TRBJ2-1; 10 nucleotides agree with TRBD1. This CDR3 contains 14 residues. After removal of 8 bases from V and 9 bases from J, the junction contained 13 bases not matched to a gene. Germline V gene lookup returns CDR1 GTSNPN and CDR2 SVGIG (reference sequence). The CDR3 reads CARARDRGGREQFF. DNA of the CDR3: TGTGCCCGGGCTAGGGACAGGGGCGGACGTGAGCAGTTCTTC.

There are many counts of this clonotype. The gene calls are TRBV6-1 and TRBJ1-1; 7 nucleotides match TRBD1. The CDR3 length is 14 residues. Trimming removed 6 bases from V and 1 base from J; junction bases left unmatched: 5. The V gene's germline CDR1 is MNHNS and CDR2 SASEGT. This chain's CDR3 is CASRRGGANTEAFF. The CDR3 nucleotides read TGTGCCAGCAGAAGAGGGGGCGCGAACACTGAAGCTTTCTTT.

This clonotype was picked up many times. The rearrangement uses TRBV6-1 and TRBJ1-1, with no clear D. This CDR3 is 13 amino acids long. CDR1 and CDR2 from the germline V gene are MNHNS and SASEGT. Trimming took 2 bases from V and 11 from J, leaving 15 bases between them. The DNA of the CDR3 is TGTGCCAGCAGTGAAATCGCCCTCGAATCGGCTTTCTTT. Protein product: CASSEIALESAFF.